This T cell receptor (beta chain) was recovered during a study of Graves' ophthalmopathy and Graves' hyperthyroidism. CDR3 size: 16 residues. Germline CDR1 reads SGHAT; CDR2 reads FQNNGV. V was trimmed by 1 base and J by 1 base, leaving 13 bases between them. From RNA, the CDR3 regions of TCR beta chains were amplified and sequenced. The first-round RT-PCR employed HTBI primers together with the Qiagen OneStep RT-PCR kit. A multiplex PCR was then performed as the second round. TCRdb reprocessed the multiplex PCR reads via MiXCR and lists one record per CDR3 protein. Here the sample spans roughly 1.1 million distinct CDR3 sequences, about 36% being singletons.

The clonotype comes from an adult man with Graves' hyperthyroidism. The sequencing input was peripheral blood or thyroid tissue (not recorded which). V gene TRBV11-2 combines with J gene TRBJ1-1; unclear D gene. The CDR3 DNA follows: TGTGCCAGCAGCTTAGGTCAGAGGTGGGAGAACACTGAAGCTTTCTTT. Residues: CASSLGQRWENTEAFF.